The sequence of this TCR beta chain was determined in a study of cytomegalovirus exposure and HLA in healthy donors. Turning to the study itself: In a previous analysis, approximately 110 million unique TCR beta sequences were found from about 190 million T cells.

This PCR relied on a set of 60 Vbeta primers and 13 Jbeta primers. TCRdb's copy holds only in-frame clones and misses some; the assay was immunoSEQ multiplex PCR. In the table there are 170,000 or so clones, roughly 80% of which are singletons. The donors comprised healthy bone marrow donors. This TCR was recovered from a woman in her 50s in good health and CMV-seronegative. The specimen was PBMCs.

Written as DNA, the CDR3 is TGTGCCAGCAGCCTTTCGACAGGGGGCGACGAGCAGTACTTC. Encoded protein: CASSLSTGGDEQYF. The chain combines TRBV7-9 with TRBJ2-7, with 10 bases matching TRBD1. The V gene end was trimmed by 5 bases and the J gene end by 5 bases; junction bases not matched to a gene: 6. CDR3 length equals 14 residues. CDR1 SEHNR and CDR2 FQNEAQ come from the germline V gene (reference sequence).